The rows below give T cell receptor beta chains drawn from one sample of a study of blood T cell repertoires in COVID-19. Libraries were prepared by immunoSEQ multiplex PCR; TCRdb keeps only in-frame clonotypes and omits some of them. This table has more than 300,000 clones, around 87% appearing once. Material: PBMCs or T cells enriched from blood (not recorded which). The receptors were sampled from a man aged 40-49 years in a cohort exposed to, infected with or recovered from COVID-19 (not recorded which). Each CDR3 is given with its conserved first and last residue. Fields, in order: V gene, clone size, J gene, D gene, CDR3 protein, CDR3 DNA. The D gene is left open where the match is weak. Rows give clone size only sometimes, using once, few, many, or a class for an expanded clone.

TRBV27,once,TRBJ1-2,TRBD1,CASSSTGTGTGYTF,TGTGCCAGCAGTTCAACCGGGACAGGGACTGGCTACACCTTC
TRBV7-8,-,TRBJ2-3,-,CASSPKGGITSTDTQYF,TGTGCCAGCAGCCCCAAAGGCGGTATTACTAGCACAGATACGCAGTATTTT
TRBV6-6,-,TRBJ2-1,-,CASSPRVELAFYNEQFF,TGTGCCAGCAGTCCCCGGGTAGAACTAGCCTTCTACAATGAGCAGTTCTTC
TRBV21-1,-,TRBJ2-1,-,CASSKGSGRRPQFYNEQFF,TGTGCCAGCAGCAAAGGAAGCGGGAGGAGACCGCAGTTTTACAATGAGCAGTTCTTC
TRBV5-4,-,TRBJ2-5,-,CASSSQGYNQETQYF,TGTGCCAGCAGCTCACAGGGTTATAACCAAGAGACCCAGTACTTC
TRBV28,-,TRBJ1-2,-,CASSTGYPNYGYTF,TGTGCCAGCAGTACAGGGTATCCCAACTATGGCTACACCTTC
TRBV7-8,few,TRBJ1-5,-,CASSLYAGEKQPQHF,TGTGCCAGCAGCTTATATGCGGGGGAAAAGCAGCCCCAGCATTTT
TRBV4-1,-,TRBJ2-7,-,CASSQDGKTGLGEQYF,TGCGCCAGCAGCCAAGATGGGAAAACAGGGCTTGGCGAGCAGTACTTC
TRBV7-3,-,TRBJ1-5,-,CASSRDTNQPQHF,TGTGCCAGCAGTCGGGACACTAATCAGCCCCAGCATTTT
TRBV5-4,-,TRBJ2-5,TRBD2,CASSLWLAGQETQYF,TGTGCCAGCAGCTTGTGGCTAGCGGGACAAGAGACCCAGTACTTC
TRBV4-2,-,TRBJ2-2,-,CASRREGNTGELFF,TGTGCCAGCAGGCGAGAGGGGAACACCGGGGAGCTGTTTTTT
TRBV20-1,once,TRBJ2-7,-,CSASGLIYEQYF,TGCAGTGCTAGTGGACTCATCTACGAGCAGTACTTC
TRBV7-2,-,TRBJ2-1,TRBD2,CASSWGLAGVGGEQFF,TGTGCCAGCAGCTGGGGACTAGCGGGAGTCGGAGGAGAGCAGTTCTTC
TRBV18,once,TRBJ1-1,-,CASSPFPNGNTEAFF,TGTGCCAGCTCACCATTCCCAAACGGGAACACTGAAGCTTTCTTT
TRBV5-6,-,TRBJ2-6,TRBD2,CASSLGLAGSGANVLTF,TGTGCCAGCAGCTTGGGACTAGCGGGATCTGGGGCCAACGTCCTGACTTTC
TRBV5-1,-,TRBJ2-1,-,CASSLASSSYNEQFF,TGCGCCAGCAGCTTGGCATCCAGCTCCTACAATGAGCAGTTCTTC
TRBV7-3,-,TRBJ2-7,TRBD2,CASSSTQQRTSGGGIEQYF,TGTGCCAGCAGCTCGACACAACAAAGGACTAGCGGAGGGGGAATCGAGCAGTACTTC
TRBV6-5,-,TRBJ2-7,TRBD1,CASSIQGSDEQYF,TGTGCCAGCAGCATACAGGGGTCCGACGAGCAGTACTTC
TRBV5-1,-,TRBJ1-2,-,CASSYKGEGYTF,TGCGCCAGCAGCTATAAAGGGGAAGGCTACACCTTC
TRBV28,-,TRBJ2-7,TRBD2,CAARTSGRTDREQYF,TGTGCCGCACGGACTAGCGGGAGAACGGATCGCGAGCAGTACTTC
TRBV27,-,TRBJ1-1,-,CASSLRENTEAFF,TGTGCCAGCAGTTTACGGGAGAACACTGAAGCTTTCTTT
TRBV5-1,few,TRBJ2-1,-,CASTSGGVGYNEQFF,TGCGCCAGCACCTCCGGGGGAGTAGGGTACAATGAGCAGTTCTTC
TRBV27,-,TRBJ2-4,-,CASSLAGVAKNIQYF,TGTGCCAGCAGTTTAGCAGGGGTAGCCAAAAACATTCAGTACTTC
TRBV5-1,-,TRBJ2-3,-,CASRPSNIFTDTQYF,TGCGCCAGCAGGCCTAGCAATATATTCACAGATACGCAGTATTTT
TRBV3-1/TRBV3-2,-,TRBJ1-1,-,CASSQGGGTEAFF,TGTGCCAGCAGCCAAGGCGGGGGCACTGAAGCTTTCTTT
TRBV6-4,-,TRBJ2-6,-,CASSENSRSGANVLTF,TGTGCCAGCAGTGAGAACAGCCGCTCTGGGGCCAACGTCCTGACTTTC
TRBV7-3,-,TRBJ2-1,TRBD2,CASSLMTTSAEQFF,TGTGCCAGCAGCTTAATGACGACTAGCGCTGAGCAGTTCTTC
TRBV25-1,-,TRBJ1-1,TRBD1,CATMDRGPKAFF,TGTGCCACGATGGACAGGGGACCCAAAGCTTTCTTT
TRBV11-2,-,TRBJ2-3,TRBD2,CASSFGLAENTDTQYF,TGTGCCAGCAGCTTCGGCCTAGCGGAGAACACAGATACGCAGTATTTT
TRBV23-1,-,TRBJ1-6,-,CAEQGNSPLHF,TGCGCCGAACAGGGTAACTCACCCCTCCACTTT
TRBV6-6,-,TRBJ2-3,-,CASRPTPGTDTQYF,TGTGCCAGCAGGCCGACACCGGGCACAGATACGCAGTATTTT
TRBV7-9,-,TRBJ2-3,-,CASSRGGGEFTDTQYF,TGTGCCAGCAGTCGGGGAGGCGGGGAATTCACAGATACGCAGTATTTT
TRBV15,-,TRBJ1-2,TRBD1,CATRPRDRGRYGYTF,TGTGCCACCAGACCCCGGGACAGGGGACGCTATGGCTACACCTTC
TRBV5-4,once,TRBJ2-5,TRBD2,CASSLDGGGRETQYF,TGTGCCAGCAGCTTGGACGGGGGAGGGCGGGAGACCCAGTACTTC
TRBV5-1,few,TRBJ2-5,TRBD2,CASSRAGTSGREETQYF,TGCGCCAGCAGCCGGGCCGGGACTAGCGGGAGGGAAGAGACCCAGTACTTC
TRBV18,-,TRBJ1-5,-,CASSSTGSNQPQHF,TGTGCCAGCTCATCTACAGGGTCCAATCAGCCCCAGCATTTT
TRBV5-4,once,TRBJ1-3,-,CASSFQGHGNTIYF,TGTGCCAGCAGCTTTCAGGGACATGGAAACACCATATATTTT
TRBV5-5,-,TRBJ2-7,-,CASSSLSYEQYF,TGTGCCAGCAGCTCCCTCTCCTACGAGCAGTACTTC
TRBV28,-,TRBJ1-6,-,CASSDNRAGNSPLHF,TGTGCCAGCAGCGACAACAGGGCAGGGAATTCACCCCTCCACTTT
TRBV6-5,-,TRBJ2-1,TRBD1,CAGQGRGPYNEQFF,TGTGCAGGACAGGGTCGGGGTCCTTACAATGAGCAGTTCTTC
TRBV19,-,TRBJ2-1,-,CASSIRTAYNEQFF,TGTGCCAGTAGTATCCGGACAGCCTACAATGAGCAGTTCTTC
TRBV27,-,TRBJ2-3,TRBD2,CASASSGHTDTQYF,TGTGCCAGCGCTTCTAGCGGACACACAGATACGCAGTATTTT
TRBV5-1,-,TRBJ2-1,TRBD1,CASSPWTGNYNEQFF,TGCGCCAGCAGCCCTTGGACAGGGAACTACAATGAGCAGTTCTTC
TRBV28,-,TRBJ2-7,TRBD1,CASTPADRVGYEQYF,TGTGCCAGCACTCCGGCCGACAGGGTCGGGTACGAGCAGTACTTC
TRBV6-5,-,TRBJ2-1,TRBD2,CASRSQLAREQFF,TGTGCCAGCAGGTCCCAACTAGCGCGTGAGCAGTTCTTC
TRBV7-3,-,TRBJ1-2,TRBD1,CASSTTGEAGYTF,TGTGCCAGCAGCACCACAGGGGAGGCTGGCTACACCTTC
TRBV12-3/TRBV12-4,-,TRBJ1-1,-,CASRSTSGAFF,TGTGCCAGCAGGTCTACTTCAGGGGCTTTCTTT
TRBV28,-,TRBJ2-5,TRBD2,CASSTTSGRPGWETQYF,TGTGCCAGCAGTACGACTAGCGGGAGGCCGGGGTGGGAGACCCAGTACTTC
TRBV10-1,-,TRBJ1-6,TRBD1,CASSAGQGASPLHF,TGCGCCAGCAGTGCGGGACAGGGGGCTTCACCCCTCCACTTT